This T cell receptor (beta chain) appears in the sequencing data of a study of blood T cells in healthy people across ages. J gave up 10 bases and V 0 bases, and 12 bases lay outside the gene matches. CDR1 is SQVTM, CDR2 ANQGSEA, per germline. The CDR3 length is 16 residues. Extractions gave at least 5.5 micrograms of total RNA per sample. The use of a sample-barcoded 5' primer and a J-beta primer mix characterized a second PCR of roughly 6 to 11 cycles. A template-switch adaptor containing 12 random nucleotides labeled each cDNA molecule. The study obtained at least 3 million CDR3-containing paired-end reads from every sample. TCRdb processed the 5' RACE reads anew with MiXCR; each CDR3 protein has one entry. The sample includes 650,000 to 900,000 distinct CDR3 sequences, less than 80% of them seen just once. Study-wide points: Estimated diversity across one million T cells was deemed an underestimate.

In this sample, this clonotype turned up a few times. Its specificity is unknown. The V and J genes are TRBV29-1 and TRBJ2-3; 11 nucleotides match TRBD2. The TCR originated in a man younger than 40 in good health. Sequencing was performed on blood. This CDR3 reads CSVEDDSGGALWSQYF. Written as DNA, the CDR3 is TGCAGCGTTGAAGATGATAGCGGGGGGGCACTGTGGTCGCAGTATTTT.